This TCR beta chain derives from a study of blood T cells in healthy people across ages. Across the whole study: With template switching, about one barcoded beta molecule was captured per two T cells.

CDR3 size: 16 residues. CDR1 MNHEY and CDR2 SVGEGT come from the germline V gene. With 0 bases removed from V and 4 bases from J, the gap between germline ends came to 16 bases. A second PCR, run for about 6 to 11 cycles, used a sample-barcoded 5' primer plus a J-beta primer mix. Each cDNA was tagged by a template-switch adaptor containing 12 random nucleotides. MiXCR, run by TCRdb on the 5' RACE reads, gives a single entry per CDR3 protein. The sample records approximately 940,000 distinct CDR3 sequences, 40% to 60% being singletons. Details on this clonotype: The antigen is unknown.

Study-wide findings and caveats: Naive CD4+ cell counts and diversity both ran higher in long-lived than in aged donors. Diversity estimates from one million T cells were considered underestimates.

Sequences were obtained from blood. The chain links TRBV6-2 or TRBV6-3 to TRBJ2-7; D unclear. The receptor's source is a man aged 30 to 39 in good health. As DNA, the CDR3 is TGTGCCAGCAGTTACTCGATGCCGAGCGACGAGTACGAGCAGTACTTC. As protein: CASSYSMPSDEYEQYF.